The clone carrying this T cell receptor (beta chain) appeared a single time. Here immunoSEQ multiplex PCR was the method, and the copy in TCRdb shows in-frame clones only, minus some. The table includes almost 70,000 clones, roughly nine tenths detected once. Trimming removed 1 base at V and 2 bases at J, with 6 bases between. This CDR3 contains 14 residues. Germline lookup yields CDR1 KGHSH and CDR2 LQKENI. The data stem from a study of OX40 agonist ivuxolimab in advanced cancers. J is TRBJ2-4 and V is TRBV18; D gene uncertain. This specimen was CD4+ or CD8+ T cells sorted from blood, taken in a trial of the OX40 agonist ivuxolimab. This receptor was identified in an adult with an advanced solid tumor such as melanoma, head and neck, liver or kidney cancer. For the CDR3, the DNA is TGTGCCAGCTCACCACGGGTGACCAAAAACATTCAGTACTTC. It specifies CASSPRVTKNIQYF.